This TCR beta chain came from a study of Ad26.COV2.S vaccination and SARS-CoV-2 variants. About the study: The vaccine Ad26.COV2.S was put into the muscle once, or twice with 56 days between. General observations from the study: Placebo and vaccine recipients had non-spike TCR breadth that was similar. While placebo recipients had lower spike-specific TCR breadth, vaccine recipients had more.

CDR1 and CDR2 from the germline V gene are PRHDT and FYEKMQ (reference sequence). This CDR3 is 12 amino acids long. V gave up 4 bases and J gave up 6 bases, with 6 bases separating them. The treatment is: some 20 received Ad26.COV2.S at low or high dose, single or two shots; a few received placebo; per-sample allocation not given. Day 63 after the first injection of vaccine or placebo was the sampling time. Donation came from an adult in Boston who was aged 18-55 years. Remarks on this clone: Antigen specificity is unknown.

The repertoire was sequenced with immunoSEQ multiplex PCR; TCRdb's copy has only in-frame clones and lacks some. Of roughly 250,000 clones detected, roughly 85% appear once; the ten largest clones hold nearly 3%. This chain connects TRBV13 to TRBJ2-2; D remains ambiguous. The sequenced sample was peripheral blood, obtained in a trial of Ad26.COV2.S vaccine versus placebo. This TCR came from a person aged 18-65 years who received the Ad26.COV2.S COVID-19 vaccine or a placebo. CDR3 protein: CASSSRAGELFF. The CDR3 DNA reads TGTGCCAGCAGCTCCCGGGCCGGGGAGCTGTTTTTT.